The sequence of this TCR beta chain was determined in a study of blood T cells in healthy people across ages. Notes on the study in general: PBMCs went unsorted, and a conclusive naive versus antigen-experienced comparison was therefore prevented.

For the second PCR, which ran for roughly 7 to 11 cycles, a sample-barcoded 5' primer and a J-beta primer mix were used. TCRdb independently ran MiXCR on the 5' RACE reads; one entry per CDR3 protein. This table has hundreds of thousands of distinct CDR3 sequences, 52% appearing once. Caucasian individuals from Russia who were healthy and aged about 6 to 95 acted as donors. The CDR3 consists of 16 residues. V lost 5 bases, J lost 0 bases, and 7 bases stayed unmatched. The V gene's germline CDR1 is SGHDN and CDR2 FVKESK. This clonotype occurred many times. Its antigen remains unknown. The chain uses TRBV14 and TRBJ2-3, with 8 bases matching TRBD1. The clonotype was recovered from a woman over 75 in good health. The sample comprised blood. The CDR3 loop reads CASSKRDRSSTDTQYF. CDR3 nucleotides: TGTGCCAGCAGCAAGAGGGACAGGTCTAGCACAGATACGCAGTATTTT.